This T cell receptor beta chain was retrieved from a study of vaccination and CD4 T cells after COVID-19. As for the study in general: Convalescent cases comprised some 10 mild and one severe, all SARS-CoV-2 positive by nasal swab PCR. Sampling that followed vaccination took place a median approximately 76 days after dose two, within a range of 14 to 241.

Oncomine TCR Beta short-read sequencing was applied to DNA from cultured CD4+ T cells. TCRdb called the PCR reads again in MiXCR, with one record for every CDR3 protein. The sample shows 8,500 to 10,000 distinct CDR3 sequences, around 64% of them seen only once. The treatment was: approximately nine-day PBMC culture with coronavirus spike peptide pools or control peptides (ViraFEST assay). Positive tests by PCR, dated March to December 2020, predated US Alpha, Beta and Delta variants. Peptide pools at approximately 11 ug/ml and IL-2 at about 9.6 IU/ml were added to cultures of under 2.5 million PBMCs per well. Concerning this clonotype: The antigen remains unidentified.

The material sequenced was CD4+ T cells from blood, cultured in vitro. This sequence originates from a human donor who had recovered from COVID-19.

The CDR3 region is CASSKDRVDNEQFF. As DNA, the CDR3 is TGTGCCAGCAGCAAGGACAGAGTGGACAATGAGCAGTTCTTC. The V and J genes are TRBV5-4 and TRBJ2-1; possible D gene TRBD1, 6 bases. V was shortened by 4 bases and J by 5 bases, with 13 bases between the two germline ends. Germline V gene lookup returns CDR1 SGHNT and CDR2 YYREEE (reference sequence). This CDR3 has 14 amino acids.